Listed below are T cell receptor beta chains from one sample, sequenced in a study of a mutant IDH1 vaccine in newly diagnosed glioma. Generated by immunoSEQ multiplex PCR, the TCRdb table keeps only in-frame clones and is missing some. The table includes around 52,000 clones, just under 90% detected once. Their recognized antigens are unknown. This specimen was PBMCs, taken from a glioma patient whose treatment included an IDH1 peptide vaccine. The receptors originated from a woman aged 40-49 years with glioma. CDR3s include the opening cysteine and the closing phenylalanine or tryptophan. D genes are given only for firm matches. For some rows the clone size is stated as once, few or many, or as a class when expanded; others skip it.

clone_size	d_call	v_call	j_call	cdr3_nt	cdr3_aa
.	TRBD1	TRBV5-1	TRBJ2-7	TGCGCCAGCAGCTTGGCCGGCAGGGGGCAACACTACGAGCAGTACTTC	CASSLAGRGQHYEQYF
.	.	TRBV2	TRBJ1-4	TGTGCCAGCAGTGAAAGGACGGCCACTAATGAAAAACTGTTTTTT	CASSERTATNEKLFF
.	.	TRBV10-2	TRBJ2-6	TGCGCCAGCAGAGACATTTCTGGGGCCAACGTCCTGACTTTC	CASRDISGANVLTF
.	TRBD2	TRBV5-1	TRBJ2-1	TGCGCCAGCAGCTCCTCCCTAGCGGGAGGGAGTCATGAGCAGTTCTTC	CASSSSLAGGSHEQFF
.	.	TRBV21-1	TRBJ2-7	TGTGCCAGCAGCAATCGTTATTACGAGCAGTACTTC	CASSNRYYEQYF
once	TRBD1	TRBV7-9	TRBJ2-7	TGTGCCAGCAGCTCAGGTCAAGGGACAGAGTACGAGCAGTACTTC	CASSSGQGTEYEQYF
.	TRBD1	TRBV7-2	TRBJ2-5	TGTGCCAGCAGCTCCGGGACAGGGGTGATCGAGACCCAGTACTTC	CASSSGTGVIETQYF
.	TRBD1	TRBV5-1	TRBJ2-2	TGCGCCAGCAGCTACGGGACAGGGCCGAACACCGGGGAGCTGTTTTTT	CASSYGTGPNTGELFF
.	TRBD1	TRBV27	TRBJ2-2	TGTGCCAGCAGTCCGTGGGACAGGGCGAACACCGGGGAGCTGTTTTTT	CASSPWDRANTGELFF
.	.	TRBV4-1	TRBJ1-5	TGCGCCAGCAGCCAAGCCACGGGCGGTCTGGAGGCCAATCAGCCCCAGCATTTT	CASSQATGGLEANQPQHF
few	.	TRBV7-9	TRBJ1-1	TGTGCCAGCAGCTTAGATGGAAGATTGAACACTGAAGCTTTCTTT	CASSLDGRLNTEAFF
.	TRBD1	TRBV7-2	TRBJ2-2	TGTGCCAGCAGCTTAGCGGACAGGGTGTGGAGGGCCGGGGAGCTGTTTTTT	CASSLADRVWRAGELFF
.	.	TRBV19	TRBJ2-7	TGTGCCAGTAGTATCGTTCCCGGTAGCGGAGCCTACGAGCAGTACTTC	CASSIVPGSGAYEQYF
once	.	TRBV29-1	TRBJ2-6	TGCAGCGTTTCCCTTCTGGGAGGTTGGGGGTTTGGGGCCAACGTCCTGACTTTC	CSVSLLGGWGFGANVLTF
.	TRBD1	TRBV7-9	TRBJ1-2	TGTGCCAGCAGCTTAGCGCAGGGGGCGAACACCTTC	CASSLAQGANTF
.	.	TRBV6-5	TRBJ2-3	TGTGCCAGCAGCCACCGCGGGGCCCCCGATGATACGCAGTATTTT	CASSHRGAPDDTQYF
.	.	TRBV5-1	TRBJ2-1	TGCGCCAGCAGCTTGGAATCGTTAGGCCCCTACAATGAGCAGTTCTTC	CASSLESLGPYNEQFF
.	.	TRBV25-1	TRBJ1-1	TGTGCCAGCAGTGATCTGTACAGAATTGAAGCTTTCTTT	CASSDLYRIEAFF
few	.	TRBV7-2	TRBJ1-5	TGTGCCAGCAGCCCGAGTGTCGATCAGCCCCAGCATTTT	CASSPSVDQPQHF
.	.	TRBV5-4	TRBJ2-1	TGTGCCAGCAGCCTCCCGCCGATCAATGAGCAGTTCTTC	CASSLPPINEQFF
.	.	TRBV27	TRBJ1-2	TGTGCCAGCAGGGACAAAAACTATGGCTACACCTTC	CASRDKNYGYTF
.	TRBD1	TRBV6-5	TRBJ2-7	TGTGCCAGCAGTTACGGGACAGGGTTGTTCTACGAGCAGTACTTC	CASSYGTGLFYEQYF
.	TRBD1	TRBV7-2	TRBJ2-3	TGTGCCAGCAGCCACCGGACAGGGAGCACAGATACGCAGTATTTT	CASSHRTGSTDTQYF
.	.	TRBV6-1	TRBJ2-7	TGTGCCAGTTGGAACGGGGTGATTACCTACGAGCAGTACTTC	CASWNGVITYEQYF
.	TRBD2	TRBV20-1	TRBJ2-7	TGCAGTGCTAGAGGGGTAGCGGGTCGACTCTTC	CSARGVAGRLF
once	.	TRBV5-8	TRBJ1-2	TGTGCCAGCAGCTTGGAGGGAGACTATGGCTACACCTTC	CASSLEGDYGYTF
.	.	TRBV7-2	TRBJ2-5	TGTGCCAGCAGCTTACATAGTGAGACCCAGTACTTC	CASSLHSETQYF
.	TRBD1	TRBV9	TRBJ1-3	TGTGCCAGCAGCGGAGTAGGGGGCACTGGAAACACCATATATTTT	CASSGVGGTGNTIYF
.	.	TRBV4-1	TRBJ1-2	TGCGCCAGCAGCCAAGATAGGACAGTGTTGGGGGGCTACACCTTC	CASSQDRTVLGGYTF
once	.	TRBV2	TRBJ2-2	TGTGCCAGCAGAGTTAATAATTTTCCCGGGGAGCTGTTTTTT	CASRVNNFPGELFF
.	.	TRBV7-8	TRBJ1-4	TGTGCCAGCAGCCTGACAGAAAGAAATGAAAAACTGTTTTTT	CASSLTERNEKLFF
few	.	TRBV5-4	TRBJ1-1	TGTGCCAGCAGCTGGAACAGGGATAGGGCTTTCTTT	CASSWNRDRAFF
.	.	TRBV18	TRBJ1-2	TGTGCCAGCTCACCCTTATCCCAGGGCGAAGACTATGGCTACACCTTC	CASSPLSQGEDYGYTF
once	.	TRBV7-9	TRBJ2-7	TGTGCCAGCAGCGTCGACGGACACGAGCAGTACTTC	CASSVDGHEQYF
.	.	TRBV4-1	TRBJ2-6	TGCGCCAGCAGGCCAGGATTCTTTAGGGGGGCCAACGTCCTGACTTTC	CASRPGFFRGANVLTF
once	TRBD2	TRBV2	TRBJ2-5	TGTGCCAGCAGTTCTAGCGGGGGTGCCCAAGAGACCCAGTACTTC	CASSSSGGAQETQYF
.	TRBD1	TRBV2	TRBJ1-5	TGTGCCAGCCAAGGGGACAGTAGCAATCAGCCCCAGCATTTT	CASQGDSSNQPQHF
.	.	TRBV20-1	TRBJ2-5	TGCAGTGCTAGCGGGGAAGAGACCCAGTACTTC	CSASGEETQYF
.	.	TRBV18	TRBJ2-2	TGTGCCAGCTCACCTACCGGACCCGGGACACCCAACGCCGGGGAGCTGTTTTTT	CASSPTGPGTPNAGELFF
.	TRBD2	TRBV7-8	TRBJ2-2	TGTGCCAGCAGCCTAGGACTAGCGGGAGGGGGGGAGCTGTTTTTT	CASSLGLAGGGELFF
.	.	TRBV29-1	TRBJ2-6	TGCAGCGTGATGTGGGCTGGGGCCAACGTCCTGACTTTC	CSVMWAGANVLTF
.	.	TRBV6-5	TRBJ2-1	TGTGCCAGCAGTAAACTAAGGGTGAGGGGCAATGAGCAGTTCTTC	CASSKLRVRGNEQFF
.	TRBD2	TRBV6-1	TRBJ2-1	TGTGCCAGCAGTGAACTGCGGGGGACTAGCGGGAGGTACAATGAGCAGTTCTTC	CASSELRGTSGRYNEQFF
.	TRBD1	TRBV25-1	TRBJ2-7	TGTGCCAGCAGTGAAGCCAGGGGGTCGCACGAGCAGTACTTC	CASSEARGSHEQYF
.	.	TRBV2	TRBJ1-2	TGTGCCAGCAGTGAAAGGCCCTCAGGCTACACCTTC	CASSERPSGYTF
once	.	TRBV10-3	TRBJ2-2	TGTGCCATCAGTGCGGGGGTCGGCACCGGGGAGCTGTTTTTT	CAISAGVGTGELFF
.	TRBD2	TRBV2	TRBJ2-7	TGTGCCAGCCTAGCGGAGGCCTACGAGCAGTACTTC	CASLAEAYEQYF
.	.	TRBV7-9	TRBJ2-7	TGTGCCAGCAGCCTCAACTACGAGCAGTACTTC	CASSLNYEQYF
.	.	TRBV2	TRBJ2-3	TGTGCCAGCAGTCCTACCCCGGGACTTTATACGCAGTATTTT	CASSPTPGLYTQYF
.	.	TRBV5-1	TRBJ2-2	TGCGCCAGCAGGTTTTGGGGGGACACCGGGGAGCTGTTTTTT	CASRFWGDTGELFF
.	.	TRBV7-2	TRBJ1-2	TGTGCCAGCAGCTTAGACGCAGGCTACTATGGCTACACCTTC	CASSLDAGYYGYTF
.	.	TRBV7-9	TRBJ2-3	TGTGCCAGCAGCTATCCCAGTAGCACAGATACGCAGTATTTT	CASSYPSSTDTQYF
.	TRBD2	TRBV5-1	TRBJ2-5	TGCGCCAGCAGTGGGGGAGGGAGGCCCCAAGAGACCCAGTACTTC	CASSGGGRPQETQYF
.	.	TRBV15	TRBJ1-1	TGTGCCACCAGCAGAGATATGGGTCCGGGAGCTTTCTTT	CATSRDMGPGAFF
.	.	TRBV15	TRBJ2-3	TGTGCCACCAGCAAAGGCCTTAGAGGCACAGATACGCAGTATTTT	CATSKGLRGTDTQYF
.	.	TRBV18	TRBJ2-7	TGTGCCAGCTCACCACCGGGCGGACCCTACGAGCAGTACTTC	CASSPPGGPYEQYF
.	.	TRBV7-2	TRBJ1-2	TGTGCCAGCAGCTTATTTGTGGCAGGGGTTAAAGGTGGCTACACCTTC	CASSLFVAGVKGGYTF
.	.	TRBV4-1	TRBJ2-7	TGCGCCAGCAGCCATATACTTATATCCTACGAGCAGTACTTC	CASSHILISYEQYF
.	.	TRBV13	TRBJ1-1	TGTGCCAGCAGCCTTTCTATGAACACTGAAGCTTTCTTT	CASSLSMNTEAFF
once	.	TRBV2	TRBJ2-7	TGTGCCAGCAGTGTACAGGAATACGAGCAGTACTTC	CASSVQEYEQYF